A single sample is the source of the 3 T cell receptor beta chains below, sequenced in a study of T cell changes during pregnancy in multiple sclerosis. Data came from immunoSEQ multiplex PCR; TCRdb stores just in-frame clones and leaves some out. This repertoire shows roughly 80,000 clones, about 90% found once; its top ten account for 1.4%. The sample consisted of peripheral blood, taken before pregnancy. The receptors shown here come from a female donor with multiple sclerosis, enrolled in a pregnancy study.

J is TRBJ2-3 and V is TRBV6-1; D is uncertain. V was pared by 3 bases and J by 4 bases, with 17 bases between. There are 16 residues in the CDR3. CDR1 MNHNS and CDR2 SASEGT come from the germline V gene. CDR3 loop: CASSDTSPTTPDTQYF. DNA of the CDR3: TGTGCCAGCAGTGACACCTCTCCAACTACCCCAGATACGCAGTATTTT.

This chain uses TRBV7-2 with TRBJ1-3; tentative D call: TRBD1 (5 bases). The V gene lost 7 bases and the J gene lost 0 bases, with 13 bases spanning the gap. The CDR3 sequence is 15 residues long. Germline CDR1 is SGHTA and CDR2 is FQGNSA. In nucleotides, the CDR3 is TGTGCCAGCACGCGGGGGGGGAGCTCTGGAAACACCATATATTTT. This sequence encodes CASTRGGSSGNTIYF.

The chain recombines TRBV7-3 with TRBJ2-7; 7 nucleotides align to TRBD1. The germline V gene encodes CDR1 SGHTA and CDR2 FQGTGA. CDR3 size: 12 residues. Germline trimming cut 5 bases from V and 5 bases from J; bases unmatched to any gene: 3. CDR3 sequence: CASSRQGHEQYF. CDR3 sequence (DNA): TGTGCCAGCAGCCGACAGGGCCACGAGCAGTACTTC.